The 27 T cell receptor beta chains in this list originate from one sample, sequenced in a study of T cell responses to AZD1222 COVID-19 vaccine. Profiling relied on immunoSEQ multiplex PCR, and the TCRdb table lists in-frame clones only, not all of them. The table has approximately 150,000 clones, roughly 92% seen once. The material was peripheral blood, obtained on day 0 of AZD1222 vaccination. The receptors derive from an adult in good health.

The V call is TRBV27, the J call TRBJ1-5; no clear D. Deletions cut 2 bases from V and 3 bases from J, with 11 bases between. CDR1 is MNHEY and CDR2 is SMNVEV in the germline V gene (reference sequence). The CDR3 sequence is 15 residues long. The CDR3 is CASSLGSRFNQPQHF. CDR3 nucleotides: TGTGCCAGCAGTTTAGGCAGCCGCTTCAATCAGCCCCAGCATTTT.

The genes are TRBV6-9 and TRBJ1-1, with D unresolved. Per germline, CDR1 MNHGY and CDR2 SVAAGI. V lost 11 bases and J 6 bases, leaving 13 bases between the germline ends. The CDR3 length is 11 residues. This chain's CDR3 is CAFWPGAEAFF. Written as DNA, the CDR3 is TGTGCCTTTTGGCCGGGAGCTGAAGCTTTCTTT.

The chain joins TRBV19 to TRBJ1-5, with 9 bases fitting TRBD1. CDR1 is LNHDA and CDR2 is SQIVND in the germline V gene (reference sequence). Unmatched junction bases numbered 5, after V lost 0 bases and J lost 2 bases. This CDR3 contains 17 residues. The CDR3 is CASSIDGTGYGNQPQHF. The CDR3 DNA follows: TGTGCCAGTAGTATAGATGGGACAGGGTATGGCAATCAGCCCCAGCATTTT.

The V and J genes are TRBV3-1 (or the pseudogene TRBV3-2) and TRBJ1-1; TRBD1 is a possible D gene (6 bases). V was clipped by 6 bases and J by 8 bases, with 16 bases between them. Per germline, CDR1 LGHDT and CDR2 YNNKEL (reference sequence). The CDR3 consists of 13 residues. This CDR3 reads CASSQGSGTEAFF. For the CDR3, the DNA is TGTGCCAGCAGTCAGGGCTCCGGGACAGAAGCTTTCTTT.

The rearrangement joins TRBV7-2 to TRBJ1-2, with no clear D. CDR1 is SGHTA, CDR2 FQGNSA, per germline. The CDR3 covers 13 residues. The V and J ends lost 5 bases and 8 bases respectively, with 15 bases between them. The CDR3 region is CASSARRVEGYTF. The CDR3 DNA reads TGTGCCAGCAGCGCCAGGCGGGTGGAGGGCTACACCTTC.

CDR3 nucleotides: TGTGCCAGCAGTAAACAGGGACGGACGCCTTTCTTT. Protein sequence: CASSKQGRTPFF. This chain joins TRBV2 and TRBJ1-1; D is possibly TRBD1 (6 bases). The germline V gene encodes CDR1 SNHLY and CDR2 FYNNEI. CDR3 length: 12 residues. The V and J ends lost 5 bases and 12 bases respectively, with 16 bases between them.

The chain recombines TRBV30 with TRBJ2-7, with D possibly being TRBD2 (5 bases). Trimming stripped 5 bases from V and 0 bases from J, with 11 bases between. This CDR3 contains 13 residues. CDR1 and CDR2 from the germline V gene are GTSNPN and SVGIG (reference sequence). CDR3: CAWDPGNSYEQYF. CDR3 DNA sequence: TGTGCCTGGGACCCCGGGAACTCCTACGAGCAGTACTTC.

Only one count was recorded for this clone. The rearrangement uses TRBV5-1 and TRBJ2-7; the match to TRBD1 covers 7 bases. CDR1 SGHRS and CDR2 YFSETQ come from the germline V gene. The CDR3 extends over 13 amino acids. The junction had 3 bases not matched to a gene; V was cut back by 4 bases and J by 2 bases. The CDR3 sequence: CASSRTGPYEQYF. The CDR3 nucleotides are TGCGCCAGCAGCCGGACAGGCCCCTACGAGCAGTACTTC.

This clone was seen a single time. V and J are TRBV7-9 and TRBJ1-1; possibly TRBD1 for D (5 bases). The length of the CDR3 is 15 residues. CDR1 SEHNR and CDR2 FQNEAQ come from the germline V gene (reference sequence). Trimming removed 5 bases from V and 6 bases from J, with 19 bases in between. CDR3 DNA: TGTGCCAGCAGCCCGGACCACGCCCGGGGCCCTGAAGCTTTCTTT. Protein sequence: CASSPDHARGPEAFF.

This clone was seen a handful of times. The chain employs TRBV6-5 and TRBJ1-5; D possibly corresponds to TRBD1 (5 bases). From germline, CDR1 is MNHEY and CDR2 SVGAGI. The CDR3 length is 13 residues. Trimming removed 6 bases from V and 9 bases from J, with 15 bases in between. The CDR3 region is CASRSGALGPQHF. CDR3 sequence (DNA): TGTGCCAGCAGGTCCGGGGCCCTAGGGCCCCAGCATTTT.

The J gene is TRBJ2-1, the V gene TRBV6-1; D not resolved. V shed 2 bases and J shed 13 bases, with 12 bases lying between them. In germline, CDR1 is MNHNS, CDR2 SASEGT. There are 12 residues in the CDR3. Here the CDR3 DNA reads TGTGCCAGCAGTGAACCAGCATTCCCACAGTTCTTC. It translates to CASSEPAFPQFF.

The rearrangement uses TRBV28 and TRBJ2-7; D might be TRBD1 or TRBD2, each matching 5 bases. Trimming cost V 3 bases and J 3 bases, with 9 bases left between them. The CDR3 extends over 13 amino acids. Germline V lookup: CDR1 MDHEN, CDR2 SYDVKM. The CDR3 here is CASSLRGIYEQYF. DNA of the CDR3: TGTGCCAGCAGTTTGAGGGGAATCTACGAGCAGTACTTC.

The V gene is TRBV11-2, the J gene TRBJ1-2; D may be TRBD1 (6 bases). The CDR3 consists of 14 residues. V lost 4 bases and J lost 3, with 12 bases in between. Germline V gene sequence: CDR1 SGHAT, CDR2 FQNNGV. CDR3 region: CASSSGVRDYGYTF. Written as DNA, the CDR3 is TGTGCCAGCAGCTCAGGGGTTCGTGACTATGGCTACACCTTC.

The rearrangement links TRBV4-1 to TRBJ2-7, with 10 bases identical to TRBD1. The CDR3 sequence is 16 residues long. V was pared by 2 bases and J by 4 bases, with 8 bases of the junction left unmatched. Germline assignment: CDR1 MGHRA and CDR2 YSYEKL. The CDR3 sequence: CASSQLKPGQGYEQYF. The CDR3 DNA sequence: TGCGCCAGCAGCCAACTTAAACCGGGACAGGGGTACGAGCAGTACTTC.

The rearrangement joins TRBV29-1 to TRBJ2-6; no definite D call. Germline assignment: CDR1 SQVTM and CDR2 ANQGSEA. The V end lost 3 bases, the J end lost 2 bases, and 8 bases lay between the germline ends. This CDR3 is 14 amino acids long. CDR3 in DNA: TGCAGCGTTGATTATCCAGCTGGGGCCAACGTCCTGACTTTC. The encoded protein is CSVDYPAGANVLTF.

The chain links TRBV4-2 to TRBJ2-1; tentatively, D is TRBD2 (6 bases). The CDR3 spans 12 residues. V was shortened by 2 bases and J by 10 bases, with 9 bases between the two germline ends. Looked up from germline, CDR1 is LGHNA and CDR2 is YNFKEQ. This CDR3 reads CASSQQGGEQFF. The CDR3 region has the DNA TGTGCCAGCAGCCAACAGGGAGGAGAGCAGTTCTTC.

The chain carries TRBV6-5 and TRBJ2-1; the match to TRBD2 covers 12 bases. Germline loops: CDR1 MNHEY, CDR2 SVGAGI. This CDR3 is built from 15 residues. J gave up 2 bases and V 6 bases, and 2 bases lay outside the gene matches. DNA for the CDR3: TGTGCCAGCAGACTAGCGGGGGGAGCCTACAATGAGCAGTTCTTC. It encodes CASRLAGGAYNEQFF.

The chain employs TRBV12-3 or TRBV12-4 and TRBJ1-5; D gene uncertain. Trimming took off 0 bases at V and 6 bases at J, with 6 bases between the two ends. There are 13 residues in the CDR3. CDR3 residues: CASSLAGSQPQHF. The CDR3 DNA reads as TGTGCCAGCAGTTTAGCAGGTAGTCAGCCCCAGCATTTT.

A remark on this clone: At the DNA level, this CDR3 is encoded by other sequences in the same sample as well. CDR3 in DNA: TGCGCCAGCAGCTTGGCTAGCGGGGGAGCCTACGAGCAGTACTTC. Amino acid sequence: CASSLASGGAYEQYF. The chain employs TRBV5-1 and TRBJ2-7; 10 nucleotides agree with TRBD2. Germline loops: CDR1 SGHRS, CDR2 YFSETQ. The V gene end was trimmed by 0 bases and the J gene end by 2 bases; junction bases not matched to a gene: 2. The CDR3 has 15 amino acids.

The chain employs TRBV6-5 and TRBJ1-6; a weak D match, TRBD1 (5 bases). The V end lost 6 bases, the J end lost 10 bases, and 10 bases lay between the germline ends. This CDR3 has 12 residues. Per germline, CDR1 MNHEY and CDR2 SVGAGI. CDR3 DNA sequence: TGTGCCAGCAGGGGGGAACGGTCACCCCTCCACTTT. Amino acids: CASRGERSPLHF.

This clone turned up a few times. The rearrangement uses TRBV6-5 and TRBJ1-5; D ambiguous. The CDR3 loop spans 15 amino acids. V lost 6 bases, J lost 5 bases, and 17 bases lay in between. From germline, CDR1 is MNHEY and CDR2 SVGAGI. The CDR3 DNA reads as TGTGCCAGCAGCTTACATTATCGGGATGATCAGCCCCAGCATTTT. Its translation: CASSLHYRDDQPQHF.

This chain uses TRBV7-9 with TRBJ2-2; D gene ambiguous. Germline CDR1 is SEHNR and CDR2 is FQNEAQ (reference sequence). The CDR3 sequence is 16 residues long. V lost 5 bases to trimming and J lost 4 bases, with 17 bases between them. CDR3 in DNA: TGTGCCAGCAGCGACGGGCCTCGGGTGAGCACCGGGGAGCTGTTTTTT. As protein: CASSDGPRVSTGELFF. The full variable domain, in which reference TRBV7-9 and TRBJ2-2 provide the parts outside the CDR3, is DTGVSQNPRHKITKRGQNVTFRCDPISEHNRLYWYRQTLGQGPEFLTYFQNEAQLEKSRLLSDRFSAERPKGSFSTLEIQRTEQGDSAMYLCASSDGPRVSTGELFFGEGSRLTVL.

This chain joins TRBV7-2 and TRBJ2-6; D gene uncertain. V was clipped by 5 bases and J by 0 bases, with 14 bases between them. Germline loops: CDR1 SGHTA, CDR2 FQGNSA. This CDR3 is built from 17 residues. The chain's CDR3 is CASSPRSVLSGANVLTF. The DNA of the CDR3 is TGTGCCAGCAGCCCCCGGTCAGTCCTCTCTGGGGCCAACGTCCTGACTTTC.

V is TRBV15 and J is TRBJ1-1, with a tentative D call TRBD1 (5 bases). Per germline, CDR1 LNHNV and CDR2 YYDKDF (reference sequence). The CDR3 runs to 17 residues. Trimming cost V 3 bases and J 0 bases, with 17 bases left between them. The CDR3 bases are TGTGCCACCAGCAGGGGGTTTCGGGGCATGGTGAACACTGAAGCTTTCTTT. Encoded protein: CATSRGFRGMVNTEAFF.

The chain has TRBV7-2 and TRBJ1-2; the D is unclear. Germline V gene sequence: CDR1 SGHTA, CDR2 FQGNSA. The V and J ends lost 1 base and 5 bases respectively, with 8 bases between them. The CDR3 is 13 residues long. The DNA of the CDR3 is TGTGCCAGCAGCTTAGGGTCGGCGTATGGCTACACCTTC. It is translated as CASSLGSAYGYTF.

The V gene is TRBV27, the J gene TRBJ1-5; D is undetermined. Trimming cost V 8 bases and J 3 bases, with 17 bases left between them. CDR3 size: 15 residues. From germline, CDR1 is MNHEY and CDR2 SMNVEV (reference sequence). The DNA for the CDR3 is TGTGCCAGCGCCCTTAGTCGGATTTCCAATCAGCCCCAGCATTTT. Protein sequence: CASALSRISNQPQHF.

This clone is a singleton in its sample. CDR3 nucleotide sequence: TGTGCCAGCAGTGGCGGACTAGCGGGAGCCGGCTACTACGAGCAGTACTTC. Protein sequence: CASSGGLAGAGYYEQYF. The rearrangement links TRBV2 to TRBJ2-7; the match to TRBD2 covers 13 bases. V trimming: 4 bases; J trimming: 3 bases; junction bases outside the gene matches: 9. The CDR3 has 17 residues. The germline gives CDR1 SNHLY, CDR2 FYNNEI.